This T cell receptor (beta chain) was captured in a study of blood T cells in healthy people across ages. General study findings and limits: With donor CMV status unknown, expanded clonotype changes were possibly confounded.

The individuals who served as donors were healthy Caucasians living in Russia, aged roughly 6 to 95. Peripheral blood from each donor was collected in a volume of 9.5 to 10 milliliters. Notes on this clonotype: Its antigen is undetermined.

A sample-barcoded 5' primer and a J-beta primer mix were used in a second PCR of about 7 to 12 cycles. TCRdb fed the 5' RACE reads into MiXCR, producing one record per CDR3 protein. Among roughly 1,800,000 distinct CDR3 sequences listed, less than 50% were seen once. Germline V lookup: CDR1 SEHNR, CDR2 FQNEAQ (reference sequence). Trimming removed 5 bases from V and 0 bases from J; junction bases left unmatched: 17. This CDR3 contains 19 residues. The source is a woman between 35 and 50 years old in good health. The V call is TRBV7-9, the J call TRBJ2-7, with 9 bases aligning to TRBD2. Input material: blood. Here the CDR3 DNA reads TGTGCCAGCAGCACACAAACACCAAGACTAGCGGAGATCTCCTACGAGCAGTACTTC. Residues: CASSTQTPRLAEISYEQYF. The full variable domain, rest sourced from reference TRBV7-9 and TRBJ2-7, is DTGVSQNPRHKITKRGQNVTFRCDPISEHNRLYWYRQTLGQGPEFLTYFQNEAQLEKSRLLSDRFSAERPKGSFSTLEIQRTEQGDSAMYLCASSTQTPRLAEISYEQYFGPGTRLTVT.